Detailed here is one TCR beta chain. The data are from a study of blood T cells in healthy people across ages. The germline V gene encodes CDR1 MNHEY and CDR2 SVGAGI. With 2 bases removed from V and 5 bases from J, the gap between germline ends came to 9 bases. This CDR3 is built from 13 residues. A second PCR, run for roughly 7 to 12 cycles, used a sample-barcoded 5' primer plus a J-beta primer mix. TCRdb re-analysed the 5' RACE reads in MiXCR, keeping a single row per CDR3 protein. Of about 780,000 distinct CDR3 sequences in the sample, 25% to 30% were seen once. These same records also appear under a second study, on T cells of mothers and their children.

The sample was blood. This clonotype was obtained from a boy aged 5-17 years in good health. The chain is built from TRBV6-5 and TRBJ2-5; D possibly uses TRBD1 or TRBD2 (5 bases each). DNA for the CDR3: TGTGCCAGCAGTTACGGGGACGCGGAGACCCAGTACTTC. Translated, it gives CASSYGDAETQYF.